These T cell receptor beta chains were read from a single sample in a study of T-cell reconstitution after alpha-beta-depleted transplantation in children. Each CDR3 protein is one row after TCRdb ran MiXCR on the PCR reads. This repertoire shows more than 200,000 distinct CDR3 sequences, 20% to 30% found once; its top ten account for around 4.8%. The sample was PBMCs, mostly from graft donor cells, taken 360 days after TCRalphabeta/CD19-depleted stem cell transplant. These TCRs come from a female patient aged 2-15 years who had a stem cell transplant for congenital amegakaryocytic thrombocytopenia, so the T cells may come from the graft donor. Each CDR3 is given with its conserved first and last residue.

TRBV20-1,CSARDPIVSTDTQYF
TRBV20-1,CSARGGVRDYTYEQYF
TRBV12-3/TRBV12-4,CASSQTWVGETQYF
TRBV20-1,CSAQSQQLEPQHF
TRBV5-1,CASSFGTGETQYF
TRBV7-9,CASSIGRDTQYF
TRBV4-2,CASSQDRNIQYF
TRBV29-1,CSVGAGGGHEQYF
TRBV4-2,CASGPLPASGANVLTF
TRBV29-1,CSVEDWGGGNTEAFF
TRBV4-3,CASSRRHYNEQFF
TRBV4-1,CASTAWSGENTGELFF
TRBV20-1,CSAREIQKETQYF
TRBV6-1,CASRAPGTWIPLF
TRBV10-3,CAISGIGARNTEAFF
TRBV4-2,CASSPLSRLNTEAFF
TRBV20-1,CSARGGDSGNTIYF
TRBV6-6,CASSNIEQFF
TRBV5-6,CASSLMGLAGFNEQFF
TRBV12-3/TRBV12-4,CASRSGGNEQFF
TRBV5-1,CASSLLGTAYEQYF
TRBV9,CASSLGTWSPEAFF
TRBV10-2,CASGKAGQSSGNTIYF
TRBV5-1,CASSLYQNTEAFF
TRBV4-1,CASSQEPGLRGPGLEAFF
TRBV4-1,CASSQVHGPGNTIYF
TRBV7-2,CASSLGTGQDTQYF
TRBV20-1,CSAPRGQGREQYF
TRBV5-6,CASTLGPGRRPQHF
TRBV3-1,CASSKLGDRARGYTF
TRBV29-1,CSVSTSSYEQYF
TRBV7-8,CASSVRPNQPQHF
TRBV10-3,CAMRREAVNNEQFF
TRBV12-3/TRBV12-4,CASSSWTGGTEAFF
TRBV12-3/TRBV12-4,CASSREFRETQYF
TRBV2,CASKGRVQETQYF
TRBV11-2,CASSLEAWETQYF
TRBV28,CASSAPGTFAGYTF
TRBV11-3,CASSTRLAGFNEQFF
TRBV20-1,CSAVRLPNEKLFF
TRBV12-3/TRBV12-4,CASSLARVYEQYF
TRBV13,CASSHWDGKSYEQYF
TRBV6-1,CASSGVVGGGNQPQHF
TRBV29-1,CSVGLWRDGEQFF
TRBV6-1,CASSLTAFGANVLTF
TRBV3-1,CASSQGTRDTGELFF
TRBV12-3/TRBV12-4,CASSGVGLETQYF
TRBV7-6,CASSDGKRFSGYTF
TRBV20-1,CQKGGLRTF
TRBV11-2,CASSLAGQLNTEAFF
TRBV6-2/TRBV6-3,CASSKDYNEQFF
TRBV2,CASSILAGGYNEQFF
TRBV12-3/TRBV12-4,CASSLMGGTGGYTF
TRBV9,CASSVGVADSYNEQFF
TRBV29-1,CSAQTGYSYEQYF
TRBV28,CASSREGLLYEQYF
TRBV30,CAWAEKIPEAFF
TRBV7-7,CASSLSPFETQYF